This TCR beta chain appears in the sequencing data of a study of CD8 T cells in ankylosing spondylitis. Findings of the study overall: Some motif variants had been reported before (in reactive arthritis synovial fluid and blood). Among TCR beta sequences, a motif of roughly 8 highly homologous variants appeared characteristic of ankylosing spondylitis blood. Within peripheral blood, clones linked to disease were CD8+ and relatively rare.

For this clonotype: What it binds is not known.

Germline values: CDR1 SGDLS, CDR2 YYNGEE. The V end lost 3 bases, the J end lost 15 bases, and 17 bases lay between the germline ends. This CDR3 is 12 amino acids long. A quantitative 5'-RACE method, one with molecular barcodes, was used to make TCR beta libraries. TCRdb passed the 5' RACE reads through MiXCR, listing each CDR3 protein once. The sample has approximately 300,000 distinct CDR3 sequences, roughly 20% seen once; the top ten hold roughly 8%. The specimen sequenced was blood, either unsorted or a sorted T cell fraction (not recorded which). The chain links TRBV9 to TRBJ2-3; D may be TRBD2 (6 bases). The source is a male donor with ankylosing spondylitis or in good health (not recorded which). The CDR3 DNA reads TGTGCCAGCAGCGCCCGGGGGTCGGGACGATATTTT. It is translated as CASSARGSGRYF.